This TCR beta chain was identified during a study of T-cell reconstitution after alpha-beta-depleted transplantation in children. The study's findings and limits: Several hundred rapidly expanded clones from non-depleted graft cells reportedly supplied alpha-beta T cells about two months post-transplant. Surviving recipient T cells and intrathymic progenitors accounted for some patients' high TCRbeta diversity at day 60. T-cell counts and diversity at one year post-transplant came mainly from newly produced T cells.

In its sample, this clonotype was seen a few times. Its antigen is as yet unknown. TCRbeta library construction was performed incorporating unique molecular identifiers. TCRdb re-called the PCR reads through MiXCR, storing one row per CDR3 protein. The sample lists around 370,000 distinct CDR3 sequences; roughly 15% were seen once. The source was PBMCs, mostly from graft donor cells, collected 360 days after TCRalphabeta/CD19-depleted stem cell transplant. The TCR originated in a male patient between 2 and 10 years old who had a stem cell transplant for acute lymphoblastic leukemia, so the T cells may come from the graft donor.

The CDR3: CASSRTGGADTQYF. In DNA form, the CDR3 reads TGTGCCAGCAGTCGGACAGGGGGCGCAGATACGCAGTATTTT. The rearrangement joins TRBV12-3 or TRBV12-4 to TRBJ2-3; TRBD1 matches at 11 bases. V was clipped by 5 bases and J by 4 bases; unmatched bases: 2. The CDR3 is 14 residues long.